One sample yielded the 30 T cell receptor beta chains listed below, sequenced in a study of neoadjuvant nivolumab and ipilimumab in lung cancer. Measured with immunoSEQ multiplex PCR; TCRdb has only the in-frame clones, and not every one. The sample shows fewer than 20,000 clones, roughly 77% of them seen only once. The sample here was tumor tissue, taken after neoadjuvant nivolumab, alone or with ipilimumab, at or shortly before surgery. These receptor sequences come from an adult with non-small cell lung cancer.

CDR3 sequence reads: CASSLLASLSTDTQYF. The CDR3 coding sequence is TGTGCCAGCAGCTTGCTTGCGAGCTTGAGCACAGATACGCAGTATTTT. The V and J genes are TRBV5-6 and TRBJ2-3; the D is unclear. V was shortened by 1 base and J by 0 bases, with 12 bases between the two germline ends. Per the germline V gene, CDR1 is SGHDT and CDR2 is YYEEEE. The CDR3 runs 16 residues. Full variable domain (missing parts from reference TRBV5-6 and TRBJ2-3): DAGVTQSPTHLIKTRGQQVTLRCSPKSGHDTVSWYQQALGQGPQFIFQYYEEEERQRGNFPDRFSGHQFPNYSSELNVNALLLGDSALYLCASSLLASLSTDTQYFGPGTRLTVL.

The rearrangement joins TRBV9 to TRBJ2-5; 11 bases are shared with TRBD2. CDR3 size: 14 residues. CDR1 is SGDLS and CDR2 is YYNGEE in the germline V gene. V shed 4 bases and J 2 bases; nucleotides not matched to a gene: 1. The CDR3 protein is CASSRTSGQETQYF. CDR3 bases: TGTGCCAGCAGCCGGACTAGCGGGCAAGAGACCCAGTACTTC. The whole variable domain, remainder taken from reference TRBV9 and TRBJ2-5, is DSGVTQTPKHLITATGQRVTLRCSPRSGDLSVYWYQQSLDQGLQFLIQYYNGEERAKGNILERFSAQQFPDLHSELNLSSLELGDSALYFCASSRTSGQETQYFGPGTRLLVL.

This chain connects TRBV27 to TRBJ2-5; either TRBD1 or TRBD2 may supply D (5 bases each). Per the germline V gene, CDR1 is MNHEY and CDR2 is SMNVEV (reference sequence). Between the trimmed V and J ends, which lost 4 bases and 3 bases, there was a span of 21 bases. The CDR3 extends over 17 amino acids. CDR3 coding DNA: TGTGCCAGCAGTTACTTTTCCGACCCTTTGGGGGAAGAGACCCAGTACTTC. Translating gives CASSYFSDPLGEETQYF.

The genes are TRBV5-5 and TRBJ2-3, with D tentatively TRBD2 (5 bases). Germline V gene sequence: CDR1 SGHKS, CDR2 YYEKEE (reference sequence). V was clipped by 5 bases and J by 6 bases, with 10 bases between them. The CDR3 loop spans 12 amino acids. CDR3 DNA: TGTGCCAGCAGAACACTAGGGGATACGCAGTATTTT. Translating it yields CASRTLGDTQYF.

This chain uses TRBV30 with TRBJ2-3; D remains unclear. V lost 0 bases and J 2 bases, leaving 15 bases between the germline ends. The CDR3 is 16 residues long. Germline CDR1 and CDR2: GTSNPN and SVGIG (reference sequence). CDR3 sequence: CAWSVSSSRITDTQYF. In DNA form, the CDR3 reads TGTGCCTGGAGTGTTTCATCCTCGCGGATCACAGATACGCAGTATTTT. The full variable domain, rest sourced from reference TRBV30 and TRBJ2-3, is SQTIHQWPATLVQPVGSPLSLECTVEGTSNPNLYWYRQAAGRGLQLLFYSVGIGQISSEVPQNLSASRPQDRQFILSSKKLLLSDSGFYLCAWSVSSSRITDTQYFGPGTRLTVL.

The V gene is TRBV27, the J gene TRBJ2-7; perhaps TRBD1 as D (6 bases). This CDR3 comprises 12 residues. Germline V gene data show CDR1 as MNHEY and CDR2 as SMNVEV (reference sequence). V was shortened by 9 bases and J by 6 bases, with 15 bases between the two germline ends. DNA for the CDR3: TGTGCCAGTGGGGTACTGGGGGCCGAGCAGTACTTC. This encodes CASGVLGAEQYF.

This sequence joins TRBV7-9 and TRBJ1-2, with unresolved D. The V gene lost 1 base and the J gene lost 5 bases, with 14 bases spanning the gap. Germline V gene sequence: CDR1 SEHNR, CDR2 FQNEAQ (reference sequence). The CDR3 totals 15 residues. This CDR3 is CASSLDLSPVYGYTF. CDR3 sequence (DNA): TGTGCCAGCAGCTTAGATCTCAGCCCCGTATATGGCTACACCTTC.

This clone came up once. The chain carries TRBV7-6 and TRBJ2-2; 9 nucleotides agree with TRBD2. This CDR3 has 16 residues. V lost 5 bases and J lost 9; bases outside the gene matches: 13. Germline V lookup: CDR1 SGHVS, CDR2 FNYEAQ. The CDR3 coding sequence is TGTGCCAGCAGCCGAGAAGTCGCGGGAGGGGACCGGGAGCTGTTTTTT. As protein: CASSREVAGGDRELFF.

This clone was found a few times. V usage is TRBV7-9 and J usage is TRBJ1-1; D gene unclear. Per germline, CDR1 SEHNR and CDR2 FQNEAQ (reference sequence). The V end was cut by 5 bases, the J end by 5 bases, with 18 bases between. This CDR3 comprises 15 residues. The CDR3 sequence: CASSPLGISGTEAFF. Written as DNA, the CDR3 is TGTGCCAGCAGCCCCCTAGGGATTTCGGGGACTGAAGCTTTCTTT.

In its sample, this clone was seen a few times. V usage is TRBV30 and J usage is TRBJ2-1; TRBD2 agrees at 7 bases. Germline lookup yields CDR1 GTSNPN and CDR2 SVGIG (reference sequence). V dropped 7 bases and J dropped 4; count of bases not matched to a gene: 10. CDR3 length equals 14 residues. The CDR3 DNA reads as TGTGCCTCATATCCTAGCGGAGCTTACAATGAGCAGTTCTTC. Protein product: CASYPSGAYNEQFF.

The chain combines TRBV7-2 with TRBJ2-5; 9 bases line up with TRBD2. Trimming took 4 bases from V and 2 from J; bases not matched to a gene: 5. The CDR3 is 15 residues long. Germline values: CDR1 SGHTA, CDR2 FQGNSA. CDR3 DNA: TGTGCCAGCAGCTCCTTAGCGGGGGTACAAGAGACCCAGTACTTC. It codes for CASSSLAGVQETQYF.

The chain employs TRBV30 and TRBJ1-1; no clear D gene. This CDR3 contains 13 residues. V was clipped by 0 bases and J by 1 base, with 6 bases between them. Germline lookup yields CDR1 GTSNPN and CDR2 SVGIG (reference sequence). This CDR3 reads CAWSVLRNTEAFF. CDR3 bases: TGTGCCTGGAGTGTACTTAGGAACACTGAAGCTTTCTTT.

The rearrangement links TRBV19 to TRBJ1-5; 8 nucleotides agree with TRBD1. CDR3 size: 15 residues. With V trimmed by 5 bases and J by 6 bases, 9 bases remained unmatched. In germline, CDR1 is LNHDA, CDR2 SQIVND (reference sequence). The CDR3 is CASSPGQGRSQPQHF. The CDR3 DNA reads as TGTGCCAGTAGTCCCGGACAGGGAAGGAGTCAGCCCCAGCATTTT. Full variable domain (remainder filled in from reference TRBV19 and TRBJ1-5): DGGITQSPKYLFRKEGQNVTLSCEQNLNHDAMYWYRQDPGQGLRLIYYSQIVNDFQKGDIAEGYSVSREKKESFPLTVTSAQKNPTAFYLCASSPGQGRSQPQHFGDGTRLSIL.

The CDR3 loop reads CASSPQRGFRAEAFF. DNA of the CDR3: TGTGCCAGCAGTCCACAACGGGGGTTTAGAGCTGAAGCTTTCTTT. The genes are TRBV28 and TRBJ1-1; D is perhaps TRBD1 (5 bases). The ends were cut back, 5 bases at V and 6 bases at J, with 19 bases in the middle. CDR3 length equals 15 residues. In germline, CDR1 is MDHEN, CDR2 SYDVKM.

The chain links TRBV5-1 to TRBJ1-1, with TRBD1 as a possible D gene (5 bases). Trimming removed 4 bases at V and 2 bases at J, with 12 bases between. CDR1 SGHRS and CDR2 YFSETQ come from the germline V gene. There are 14 residues in the CDR3. CDR3 nucleotide sequence: TGCGCCAGCAGCGATACAGGACGCAACACTGAAGCTTTCTTT. This sequence encodes CASSDTGRNTEAFF.

This clone was counted a few times. The J gene is TRBJ1-3, the V gene TRBV30, with D unresolved. Germline assignment: CDR1 GTSNPN and CDR2 SVGIG (reference sequence). Trimming shortened V by 1 base and J by 0 bases, and 13 bases separated the two germline ends. This CDR3 is 16 amino acids long. The CDR3 region is CAWSGWTASSGNTIYF. Written as DNA, the CDR3 is TGTGCCTGGAGTGGTTGGACGGCAAGCTCTGGAAACACCATATATTTT.

The chain is built from TRBV20-1 and TRBJ1-1; D remains unclear. The CDR3 is 11 residues long. CDR1 is DFQATT and CDR2 is SNEGSKA in the germline V gene (reference sequence). V shed 5 bases and J shed 2 bases, with 6 bases lying between them. The CDR3 protein is CSALQNTEAFF. CDR3 coding DNA: TGCAGTGCTTTACAAAACACTGAAGCTTTCTTT.

The gene calls are TRBV7-2 and TRBJ1-1, with 7 bases that match TRBD1. This CDR3 has 14 residues. Germline V gene sequence: CDR1 SGHTA, CDR2 FQGNSA. Trimming cost V 5 bases and J 3 bases; bases outside gene matches: 6. Here the CDR3 reads CASSPDRSHTEAFF. The CDR3 DNA is TGTGCCAGCAGCCCGGACAGGTCGCACACTGAAGCTTTCTTT.

This clone has just one count. The V call is TRBV6-5, the J call TRBJ1-1; 9 bases are a match to TRBD1. V gave up 4 bases and J gave up 0 bases; unmatched junction bases: 3. CDR3 size: 15 residues. Germline CDR1 and CDR2: MNHEY and SVGAGI. CDR3 DNA sequence: TGTGCCAGCAGTTTCCGGGACAGGGTGAACACTGAAGCTTTCTTT. This sequence encodes CASSFRDRVNTEAFF.

V usage is TRBV5-1 and J usage is TRBJ2-2; perhaps TRBD1 as D (6 bases). The CDR3 sequence is 15 residues long. Trimming removed 0 bases from V and 4 bases from J, with 10 bases in between. The germline V gene has CDR1 SGHRS and CDR2 YFSETQ. The CDR3 sequence: CASSLEGTPTGELFF. The CDR3 bases are TGCGCCAGCAGCTTGGAAGGGACACCCACCGGGGAGCTGTTTTTT.

This clone has only a few counts. The CDR3 region is CASSPGSTPFGEQYF. The CDR3 DNA is TGTGCCAGCTCACCTGGGAGCACCCCCTTTGGCGAGCAGTACTTC. J is TRBJ2-7 and V is TRBV18; maybe TRBD2 (5 bases). The V and J ends lost 3 bases and 6 bases respectively, with 18 bases between them. The germline V gene has CDR1 KGHSH and CDR2 LQKENI. The CDR3 is made up of 15 amino acids. Together with reference TRBV18 and TRBJ2-7, the CDR3 gives the full variable domain: NAGVMQNPRHLVRRRGQEARLRCSPMKGHSHVYWYRQLPEEGLKFMVYLQKENIIDESGMPKERFSAEFPKEGPSILRIQQVVRGDSAAYFCASSPGSTPFGEQYFGPGTRLTVT.

The V gene is TRBV18, the J gene TRBJ1-3; D might be TRBD1 (5 bases). The V gene's germline CDR1 is KGHSH and CDR2 LQKENI. V shed 1 base and J shed 0 bases, with 13 bases lying between them. CDR3 length equals 17 residues. The CDR3 DNA reads as TGTGCCAGCTCACCACGTCAGGGAAGAGGCTCTGGAAACACCATATATTTT. This encodes CASSPRQGRGSGNTIYF.

The V call is TRBV18, the J call TRBJ2-3; 9 bases line up with TRBD2. Per the germline V gene, CDR1 is KGHSH and CDR2 is LQKENI. V shed 0 bases, J shed 3 bases, and the junction held 7 bases outside the gene matches. The CDR3 has 17 residues. CDR3 sequence (DNA): TGTGCCAGCTCACCACCGTTTAGCGGGAGTAGAACAGATACGCAGTATTTT. This encodes CASSPPFSGSRTDTQYF.

The chain combines TRBV30 with TRBJ2-3, with 10 nucleotides matching TRBD2. Germline-derived CDR1 and CDR2 are GTSNPN and SVGIG (reference sequence). With 7 bases clipped from V and 2 bases from J, the junction kept 12 bases outside the gene matches. This CDR3 is 16 amino acids long. In nucleotides, the CDR3 is TGTGCCTCCGAAAGGGCTAGCGGGGGACCCACAGATACGCAGTATTTT. Its translation is CASERASGGPTDTQYF.

The chain has TRBV25-1 and TRBJ2-7; D ambiguous. V was trimmed by 5 bases and J by 4 bases, leaving 9 bases between them. Germline CDR1 reads MGHDK; CDR2 reads SYGVNS. The CDR3 is 12 amino acids. CDR3 nucleotide sequence: TGTGCCAGCAGTTTCGGCCAATACGAGCAGTACTTC. Translated: CASSFGQYEQYF.

The rearrangement uses TRBV6-1 and TRBJ2-1, with no clear D. V was clipped by 1 base and J by 6 bases, with 16 bases between them. In germline, CDR1 is MNHNS, CDR2 SASEGT. CDR3 size: 16 residues. Written as DNA, the CDR3 is TGTGCCAGCAGTGAAGGGCCGGCAAATCCATTCAATGAGCAGTTCTTC. Its translation is CASSEGPANPFNEQFF.

The J gene is TRBJ1-5, the V gene TRBV7-9; possible D gene TRBD1, 6 bases. V shed 3 bases and J shed 6 bases, with 12 bases lying between them. Germline CDR1 and CDR2: SEHNR and FQNEAQ (reference sequence). The length of the CDR3 is 14 residues. CDR3 DNA: TGTGCCAGCAGCTTGGGACAAAACTCTCAGCCCCAGCATTTT. The encoded protein is CASSLGQNSQPQHF.

The chain uses TRBV19 and TRBJ1-1; D gene ambiguous. V lost 5 bases and J lost 3, with 16 bases in between. This CDR3 has 15 residues. Germline V gene data show CDR1 as LNHDA and CDR2 as SQIVND (reference sequence). The chain's CDR3 is CASSPGLDRYTEAFF. In nucleotides, the CDR3 is TGTGCCAGTAGTCCCGGTCTCGACCGATACACTGAAGCTTTCTTT.

This rearrangement joins TRBV18 to TRBJ1-1; D not resolved. Trimming took 4 bases from V and 7 from J, leaving 10 bases between them. The CDR3 covers 12 residues. Germline loops: CDR1 KGHSH, CDR2 LQKENI. Here the CDR3 reads CASSLQNLEAFF. The CDR3 coding sequence is TGTGCCAGCTCACTTCAGAACCTTGAAGCTTTCTTT.

CDR3 sequence reads: CASSLVGQGAPGELFF. The CDR3 region has the DNA TGTGCCAGCAGCTTAGTGGGACAGGGGGCTCCCGGGGAGCTGTTTTTT. The chain employs TRBV7-2 and TRBJ2-2; TRBD1 matches 12 bases. The V and J ends lost 1 base and 6 bases, in that order; junction bases with no gene match: 3. Germline CDR1 SGHTA, CDR2 FQGNSA. The CDR3 extends over 16 amino acids.